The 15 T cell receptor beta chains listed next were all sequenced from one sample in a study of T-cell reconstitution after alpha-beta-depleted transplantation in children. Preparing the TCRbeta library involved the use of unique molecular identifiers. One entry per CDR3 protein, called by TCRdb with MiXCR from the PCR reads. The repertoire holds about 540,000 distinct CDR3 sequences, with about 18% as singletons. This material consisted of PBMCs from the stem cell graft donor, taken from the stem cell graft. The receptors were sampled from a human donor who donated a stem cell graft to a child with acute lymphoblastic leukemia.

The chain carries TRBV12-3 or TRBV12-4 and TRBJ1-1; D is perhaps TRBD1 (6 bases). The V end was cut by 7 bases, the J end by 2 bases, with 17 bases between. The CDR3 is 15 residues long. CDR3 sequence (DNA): TGTGCCAGCACCCCAGAGGGGGGCATAAACACTGAAGCTTTCTTT. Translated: CASTPEGGINTEAFF.

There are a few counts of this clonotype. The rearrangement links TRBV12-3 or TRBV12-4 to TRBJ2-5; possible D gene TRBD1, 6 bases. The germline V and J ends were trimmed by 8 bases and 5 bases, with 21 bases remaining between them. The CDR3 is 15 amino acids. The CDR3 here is CASLAQGNSLETQYF. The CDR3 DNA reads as TGTGCCAGCCTGGCCCAGGGGAATTCTCTGGAGACCCAGTACTTC.

CDR3 in amino acids: CASSLFSLNTEAFF. The CDR3 nucleotides read TGTGCCAGCAGCTTATTTAGCCTGAACACTGAAGCTTTCTTT. The chain joins TRBV7-3 to TRBJ1-1; no reliable D call. The germline V gene has CDR1 SGHTA and CDR2 FQGTGA. The V end lost 2 bases, the J end lost 0 bases, and 7 bases lay between the germline ends. The CDR3 is 14 residues long.

The CDR3 sequence: CASSLQASSTDTQYF. The CDR3 DNA reads TGTGCCAGCAGCTTACAAGCGTCGAGCACAGATACGCAGTATTTT. The genes are TRBV7-2 and TRBJ2-3, with unresolved D. The CDR3 runs 15 residues. The V gene's germline CDR1 is SGHTA and CDR2 FQGNSA. The germline V and J ends were trimmed by 2 bases and 0 bases, with 9 bases remaining between them.

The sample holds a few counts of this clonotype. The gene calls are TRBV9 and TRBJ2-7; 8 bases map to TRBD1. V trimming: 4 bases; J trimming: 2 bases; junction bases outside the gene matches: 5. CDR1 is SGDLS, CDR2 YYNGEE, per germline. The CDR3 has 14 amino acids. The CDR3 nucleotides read TGTGCCAGCAGCACCGGACAGGGCCCCTACGAGCAGTACTTC. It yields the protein CASSTGQGPYEQYF.

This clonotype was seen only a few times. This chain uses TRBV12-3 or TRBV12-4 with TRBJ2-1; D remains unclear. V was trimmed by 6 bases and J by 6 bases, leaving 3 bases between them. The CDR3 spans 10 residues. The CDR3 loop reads CASRPNEQFF. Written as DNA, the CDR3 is TGTGCCAGCAGACCCAATGAGCAGTTCTTC.

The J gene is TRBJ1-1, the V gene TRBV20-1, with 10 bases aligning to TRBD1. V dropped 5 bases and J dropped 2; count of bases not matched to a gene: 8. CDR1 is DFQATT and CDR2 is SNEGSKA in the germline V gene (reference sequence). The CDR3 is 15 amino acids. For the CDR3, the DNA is TGCAGTGCTTATCCCGGGACAGGGGCTAACACTGAAGCTTTCTTT. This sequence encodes CSAYPGTGANTEAFF.

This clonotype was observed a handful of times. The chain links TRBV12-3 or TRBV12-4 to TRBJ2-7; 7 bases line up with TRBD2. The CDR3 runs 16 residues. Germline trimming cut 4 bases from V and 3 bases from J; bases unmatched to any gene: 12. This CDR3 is CASSSHPTWGGYEQYF. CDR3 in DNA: TGTGCCAGCAGTTCACATCCAACGTGGGGGGGCTACGAGCAGTACTTC.

The CDR3 spells CSARTGGRGEKLFF. CDR3 bases: TGCAGTGCTAGGACAGGGGGCCGGGGTGAAAAACTGTTTTTT. The V call is TRBV20-1, the J call TRBJ1-4, with 10 nucleotides matching TRBD1. With V trimmed by 3 bases and J by 7 bases, 5 bases remained unmatched. The CDR3 totals 14 residues. Germline CDR1 DFQATT, CDR2 SNEGSKA (reference sequence).

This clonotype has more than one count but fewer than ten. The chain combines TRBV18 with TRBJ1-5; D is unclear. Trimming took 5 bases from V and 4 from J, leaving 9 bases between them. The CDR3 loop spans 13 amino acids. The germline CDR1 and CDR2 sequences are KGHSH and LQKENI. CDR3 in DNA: TGTGCCAGCTCAACGAGGGAAAATCAGCCCCAGCATTTT. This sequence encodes CASSTRENQPQHF.

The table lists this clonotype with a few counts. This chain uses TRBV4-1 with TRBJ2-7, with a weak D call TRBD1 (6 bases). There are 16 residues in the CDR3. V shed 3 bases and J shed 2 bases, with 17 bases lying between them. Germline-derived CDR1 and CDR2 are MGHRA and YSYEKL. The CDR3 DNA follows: TGCGCCAGCAGCCACTATCTACAGGGTTGGGCCTACGAGCAGTACTTC. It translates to CASSHYLQGWAYEQYF.

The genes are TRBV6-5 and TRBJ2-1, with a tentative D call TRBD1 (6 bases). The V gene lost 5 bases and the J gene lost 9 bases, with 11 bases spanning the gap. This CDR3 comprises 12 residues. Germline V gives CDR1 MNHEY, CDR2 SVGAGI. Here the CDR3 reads CASSEQGIEQFF. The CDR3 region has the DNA TGTGCCAGCAGTGAGCAGGGGATTGAGCAGTTCTTC.

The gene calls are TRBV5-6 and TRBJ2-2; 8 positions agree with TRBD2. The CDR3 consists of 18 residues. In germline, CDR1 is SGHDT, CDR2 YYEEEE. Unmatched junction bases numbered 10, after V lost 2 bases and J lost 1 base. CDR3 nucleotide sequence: TGTGCCAGCAGCTTTCAGATCTTAGCGGGACAGAACACCGGGGAGCTGTTTTTT. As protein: CASSFQILAGQNTGELFF.

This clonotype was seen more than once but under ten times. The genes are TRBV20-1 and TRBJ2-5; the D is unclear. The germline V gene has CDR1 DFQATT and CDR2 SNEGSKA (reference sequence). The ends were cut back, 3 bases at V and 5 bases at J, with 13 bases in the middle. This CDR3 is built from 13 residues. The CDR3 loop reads CSASWTPGETQYF. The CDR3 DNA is TGCAGTGCTAGTTGGACCCCTGGGGAGACCCAGTACTTC.

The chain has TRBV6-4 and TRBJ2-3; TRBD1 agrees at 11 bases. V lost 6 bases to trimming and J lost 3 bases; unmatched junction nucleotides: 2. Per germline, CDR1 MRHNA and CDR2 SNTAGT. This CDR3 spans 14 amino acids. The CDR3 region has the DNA TGTGCCAGCAGCGGACAGGGGGCAACAGATACGCAGTATTTT. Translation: CASSGQGATDTQYF.